This TCR beta chain was profiled in a study of T cell changes during pregnancy in multiple sclerosis. Profiling relied on immunoSEQ multiplex PCR, and the TCRdb table lists in-frame clones only, not all of them. The sample includes fewer than 50,000 clones, 90% to 95% of them seen just once. The CDR3 is 13 amino acids. Unmatched junction bases numbered 5, after V lost 4 bases and J lost 9 bases. Germline CDR1 MNHEY, CDR2 SMNVEV (reference sequence). This clonotype originated in a female donor with multiple sclerosis, enrolled in a pregnancy study. The chain employs TRBV27 and TRBJ1-5; 8 nucleotides align to TRBD1. The starting material was CD8+ T cells from peripheral blood mononuclear cells, obtained after pregnancy. CDR3 nucleotides: TGTGCCAGCAGTTCGGACAGGGTTAGGCCCCAGCATTTT. It codes for CASSSDRVRPQHF.